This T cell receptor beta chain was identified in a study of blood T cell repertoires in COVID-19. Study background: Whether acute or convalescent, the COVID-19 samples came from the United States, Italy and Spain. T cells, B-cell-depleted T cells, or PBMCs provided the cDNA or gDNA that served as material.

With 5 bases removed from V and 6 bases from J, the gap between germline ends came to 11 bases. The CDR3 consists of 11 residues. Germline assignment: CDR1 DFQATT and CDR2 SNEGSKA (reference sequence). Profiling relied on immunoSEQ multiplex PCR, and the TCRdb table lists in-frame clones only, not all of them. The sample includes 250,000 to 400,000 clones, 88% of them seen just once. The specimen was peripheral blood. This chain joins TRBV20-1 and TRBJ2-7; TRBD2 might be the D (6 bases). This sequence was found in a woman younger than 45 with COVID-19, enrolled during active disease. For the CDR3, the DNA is TGCAGTGCTTCCTTGACTAGCGAGCAGTACTTC. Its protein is CSASLTSEQYF.